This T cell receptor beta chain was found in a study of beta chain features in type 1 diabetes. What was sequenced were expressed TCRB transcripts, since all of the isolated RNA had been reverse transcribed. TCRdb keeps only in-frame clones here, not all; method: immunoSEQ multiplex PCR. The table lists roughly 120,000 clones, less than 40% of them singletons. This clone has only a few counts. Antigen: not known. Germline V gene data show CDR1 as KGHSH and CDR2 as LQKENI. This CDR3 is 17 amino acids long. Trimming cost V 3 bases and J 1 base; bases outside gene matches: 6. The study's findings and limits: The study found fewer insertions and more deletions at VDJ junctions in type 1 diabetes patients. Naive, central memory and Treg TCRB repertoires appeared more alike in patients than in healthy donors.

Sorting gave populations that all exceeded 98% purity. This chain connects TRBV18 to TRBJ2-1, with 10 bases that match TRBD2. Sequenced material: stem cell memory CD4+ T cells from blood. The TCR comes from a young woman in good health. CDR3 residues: CASSPVLAGVSYNEQFF. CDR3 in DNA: TGTGCCAGCTCACCCGTTCTAGCGGGAGTGTCCTACAATGAGCAGTTCTTC. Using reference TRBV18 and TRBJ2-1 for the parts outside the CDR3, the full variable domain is NAGVMQNPRHLVRRRGQEARLRCSPMKGHSHVYWYRQLPEEGLKFMVYLQKENIIDESGMPKERFSAEFPKEGPSILRIQQVVRGDSAAYFCASSPVLAGVSYNEQFFGPGTRLTVL.